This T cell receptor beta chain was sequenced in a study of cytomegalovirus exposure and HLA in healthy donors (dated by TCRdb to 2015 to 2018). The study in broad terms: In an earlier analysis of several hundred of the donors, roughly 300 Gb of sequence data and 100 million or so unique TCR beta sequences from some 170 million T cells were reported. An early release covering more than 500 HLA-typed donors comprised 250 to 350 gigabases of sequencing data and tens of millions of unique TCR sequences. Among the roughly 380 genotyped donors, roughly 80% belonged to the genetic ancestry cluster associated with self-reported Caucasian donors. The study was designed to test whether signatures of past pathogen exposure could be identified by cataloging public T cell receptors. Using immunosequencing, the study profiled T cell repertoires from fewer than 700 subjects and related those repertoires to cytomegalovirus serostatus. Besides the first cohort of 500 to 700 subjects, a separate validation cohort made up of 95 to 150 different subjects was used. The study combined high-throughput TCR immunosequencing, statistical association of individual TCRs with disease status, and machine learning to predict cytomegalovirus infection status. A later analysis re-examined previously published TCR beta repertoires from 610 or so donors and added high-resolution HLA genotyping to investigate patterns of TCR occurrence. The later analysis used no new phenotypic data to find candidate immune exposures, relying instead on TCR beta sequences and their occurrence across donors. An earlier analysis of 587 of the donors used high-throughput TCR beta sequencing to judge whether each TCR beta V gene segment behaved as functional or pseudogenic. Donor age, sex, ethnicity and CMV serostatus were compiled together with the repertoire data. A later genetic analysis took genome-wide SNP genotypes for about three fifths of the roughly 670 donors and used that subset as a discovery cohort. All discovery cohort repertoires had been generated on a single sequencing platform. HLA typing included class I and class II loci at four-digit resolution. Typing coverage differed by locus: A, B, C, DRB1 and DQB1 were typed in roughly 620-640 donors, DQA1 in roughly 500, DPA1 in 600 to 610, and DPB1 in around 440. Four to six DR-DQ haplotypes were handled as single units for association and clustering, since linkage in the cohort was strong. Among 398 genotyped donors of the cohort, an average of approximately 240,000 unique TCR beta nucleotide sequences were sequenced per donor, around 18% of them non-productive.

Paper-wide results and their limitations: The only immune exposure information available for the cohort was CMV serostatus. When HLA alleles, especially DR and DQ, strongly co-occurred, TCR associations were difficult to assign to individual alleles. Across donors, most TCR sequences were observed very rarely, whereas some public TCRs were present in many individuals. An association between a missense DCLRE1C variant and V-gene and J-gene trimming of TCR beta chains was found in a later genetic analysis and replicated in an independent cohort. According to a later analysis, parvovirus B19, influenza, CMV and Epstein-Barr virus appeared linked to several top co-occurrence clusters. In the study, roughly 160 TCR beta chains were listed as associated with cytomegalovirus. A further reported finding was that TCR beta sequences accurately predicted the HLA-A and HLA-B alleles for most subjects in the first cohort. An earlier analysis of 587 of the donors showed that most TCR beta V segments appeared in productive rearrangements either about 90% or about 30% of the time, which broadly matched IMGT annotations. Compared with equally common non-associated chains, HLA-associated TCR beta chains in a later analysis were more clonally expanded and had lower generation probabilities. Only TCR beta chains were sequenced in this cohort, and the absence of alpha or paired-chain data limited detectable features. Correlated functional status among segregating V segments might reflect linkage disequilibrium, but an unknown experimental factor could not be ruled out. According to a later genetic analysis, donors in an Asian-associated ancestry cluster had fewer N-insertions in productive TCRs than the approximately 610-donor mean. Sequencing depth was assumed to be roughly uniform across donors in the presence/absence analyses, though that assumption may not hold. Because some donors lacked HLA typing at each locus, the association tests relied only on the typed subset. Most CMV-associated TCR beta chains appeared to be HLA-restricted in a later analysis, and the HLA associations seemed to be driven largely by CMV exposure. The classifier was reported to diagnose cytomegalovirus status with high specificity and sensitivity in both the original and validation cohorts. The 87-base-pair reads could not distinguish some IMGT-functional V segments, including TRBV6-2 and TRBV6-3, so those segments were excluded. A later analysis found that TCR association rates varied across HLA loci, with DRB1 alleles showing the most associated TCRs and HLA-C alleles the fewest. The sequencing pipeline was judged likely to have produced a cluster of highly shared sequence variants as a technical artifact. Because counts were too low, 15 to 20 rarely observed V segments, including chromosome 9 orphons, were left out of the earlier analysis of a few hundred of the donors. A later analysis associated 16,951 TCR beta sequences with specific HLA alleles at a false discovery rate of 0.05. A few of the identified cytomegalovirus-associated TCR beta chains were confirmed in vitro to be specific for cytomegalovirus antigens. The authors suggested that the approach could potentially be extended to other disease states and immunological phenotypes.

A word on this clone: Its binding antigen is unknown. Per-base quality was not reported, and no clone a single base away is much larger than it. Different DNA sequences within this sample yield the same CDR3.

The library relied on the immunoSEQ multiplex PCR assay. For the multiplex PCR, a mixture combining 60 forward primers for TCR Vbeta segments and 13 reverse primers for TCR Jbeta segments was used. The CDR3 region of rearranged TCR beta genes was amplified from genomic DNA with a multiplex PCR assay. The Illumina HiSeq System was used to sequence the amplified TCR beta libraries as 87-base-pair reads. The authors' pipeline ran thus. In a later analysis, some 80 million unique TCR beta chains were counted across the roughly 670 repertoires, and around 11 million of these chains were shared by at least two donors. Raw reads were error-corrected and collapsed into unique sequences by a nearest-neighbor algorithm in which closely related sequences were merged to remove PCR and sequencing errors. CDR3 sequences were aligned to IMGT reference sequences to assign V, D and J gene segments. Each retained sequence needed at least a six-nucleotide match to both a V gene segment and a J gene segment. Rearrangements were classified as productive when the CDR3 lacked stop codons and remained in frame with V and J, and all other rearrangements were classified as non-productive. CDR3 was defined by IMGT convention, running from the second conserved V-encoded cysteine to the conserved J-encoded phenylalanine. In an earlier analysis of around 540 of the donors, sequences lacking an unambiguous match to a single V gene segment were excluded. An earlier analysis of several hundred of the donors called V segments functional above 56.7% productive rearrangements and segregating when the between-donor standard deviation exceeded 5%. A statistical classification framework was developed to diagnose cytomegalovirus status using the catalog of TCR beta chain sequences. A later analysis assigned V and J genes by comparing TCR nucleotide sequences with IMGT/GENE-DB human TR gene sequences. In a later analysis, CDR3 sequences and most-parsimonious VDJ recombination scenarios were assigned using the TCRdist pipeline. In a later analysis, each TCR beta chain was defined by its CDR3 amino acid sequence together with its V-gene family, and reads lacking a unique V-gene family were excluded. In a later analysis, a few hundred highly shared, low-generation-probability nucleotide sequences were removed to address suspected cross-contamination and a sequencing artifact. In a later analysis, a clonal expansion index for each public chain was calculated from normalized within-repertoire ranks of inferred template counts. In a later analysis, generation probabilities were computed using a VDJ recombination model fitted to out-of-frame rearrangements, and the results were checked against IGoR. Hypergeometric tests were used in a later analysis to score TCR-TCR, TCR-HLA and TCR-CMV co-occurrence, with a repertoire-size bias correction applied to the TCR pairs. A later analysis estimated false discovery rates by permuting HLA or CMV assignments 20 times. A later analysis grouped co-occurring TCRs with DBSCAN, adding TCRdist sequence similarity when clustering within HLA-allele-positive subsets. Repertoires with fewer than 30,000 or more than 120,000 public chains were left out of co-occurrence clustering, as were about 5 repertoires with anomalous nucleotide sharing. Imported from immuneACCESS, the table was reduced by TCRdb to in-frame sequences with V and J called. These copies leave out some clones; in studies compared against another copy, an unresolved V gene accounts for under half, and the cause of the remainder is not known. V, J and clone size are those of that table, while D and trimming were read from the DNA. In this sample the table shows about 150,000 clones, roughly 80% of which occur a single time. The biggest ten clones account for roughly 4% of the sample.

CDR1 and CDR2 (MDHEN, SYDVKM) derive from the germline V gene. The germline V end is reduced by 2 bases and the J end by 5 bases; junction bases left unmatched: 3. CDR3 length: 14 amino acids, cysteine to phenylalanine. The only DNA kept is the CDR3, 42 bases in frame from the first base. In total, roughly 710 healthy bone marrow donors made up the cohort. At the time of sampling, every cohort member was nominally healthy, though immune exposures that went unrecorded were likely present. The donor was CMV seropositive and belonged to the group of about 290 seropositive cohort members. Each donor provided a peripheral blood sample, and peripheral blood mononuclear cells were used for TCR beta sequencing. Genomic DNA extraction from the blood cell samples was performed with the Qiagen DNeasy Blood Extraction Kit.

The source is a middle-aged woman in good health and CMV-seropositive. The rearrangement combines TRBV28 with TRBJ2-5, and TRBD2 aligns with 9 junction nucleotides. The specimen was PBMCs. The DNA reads TGTGCCAGCAGTTTAGCGGGAGGGCAGGAGACCCAGTACTTC. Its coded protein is CASSLAGGQETQYF.